This T cell receptor (beta chain) was captured in a study of response to subunit inactivated influenza vaccine. With 3 bases removed from V and 0 bases from J, the gap between germline ends came to 11 bases. CDR1 SQVTM and CDR2 ANQGSEA come from the germline V gene. This CDR3 has 14 residues. On this clonotype itself: Its antigen is not known.

TCRdb re-called the RT-PCR reads through MiXCR, storing one row per CDR3 protein. The repertoire includes about 310,000 distinct CDR3 sequences, 20% to 25% of them detected once, and roughly a tenth sits in the top ten. The study, taken as a whole, reports: The authors offered the suggestion that each seasonal influenza vaccination recruits few new T cells.

V and J are TRBV29-1 and TRBJ2-5; D might be TRBD2 (5 bases). The TCR originated in a man between 50 and 69 years old who received an inactivated influenza vaccine. The sequences come from PBMCs from blood, collected around 22 months after vaccination. Here the CDR3 DNA reads TGCAGCGTTGAGTCCGCCGGGAACCAAGAGACCCAGTACTTC. Translated: CSVESAGNQETQYF.